The clone carrying this T cell receptor (beta chain) appeared once. What it binds is unknown. Per germline, CDR1 KGHSH and CDR2 LQKENI. The V end was cut by 6 bases, the J end by 4 bases, with 12 bases between. The CDR3 is made up of 13 amino acids. This entry belongs to a study of STAT5B mutations in CD4+ large granular lymphocyte leukemia. General study points: 8/27 top patient clones versus 2/35 control clones were TRBV06-family. No patients shared main leukemic clonotypes, though around 25% appeared at low frequency elsewhere. Without putative leukemic clones, patient CD4-sorted repertoires remained more clonal than healthy CD4+ repertoires.

Per the original data handling: A productive frequency of 2.59 x 10-5 was the lowest detectable. Produced via immunoSEQ multiplex PCR; TCRdb's table is partial and in-frame only. From that table come the V and J calls and clone size; the DNA was used to work out D and trimming. Of about 32,000 clones in the sample, around four fifths are singletons; the top ten hold 4.4%. This receptor was obtained from a human donor in good health. Sequencing was carried out using CD4+ T cells from blood buffy coats. The chain carries TRBV18 and TRBJ2-5; D remains unclear. Here the CDR3 reads CASSPTAGETQYF. The DNA for the CDR3 is TGTGCCAGCTCCCCAACAGCTGGAGAGACCCAGTACTTC.